One and the same sample provided the 23 T cell receptor beta chains below, sequenced in a study of T cell responses to AZD1222 COVID-19 vaccine (dated by TCRdb to the early 2020s). The time point label corresponds to: about 28 days (+/-7) after the second vaccine dose. The receptor library was made with the immunoSEQ multiplex PCR assay. This immuneACCESS table, as held by TCRdb, lists in-frame sequences with V and J called but not all clones. Of the missing ones, under half trace to an unresolved V gene in checked studies; the others have no known cause. Recorded for this sample are 150,000 to 200,000 clones; 90% to 95% of them occurred a single time. Around 1.3% of the sample is held by the ten biggest clonotypes. The sample consisted of peripheral blood, taken 28 days after the second AZD1222 dose. Receptor source: an adult who received the AZD1222 COVID-19 vaccine.

The rearrangement links TRBV2 to TRBJ2-3; D is ambiguous. Germline loops: CDR1 SNHLY, CDR2 FYNNEI. Deletions cut 3 bases from V and 4 bases from J, with 11 bases between. CDR3 length equals 14 residues. CDR3 coding DNA: TGTGCCAGCAGTGACGTCTACGCCTCAGATACGCAGTATTTT. Its protein is CASSDVYASDTQYF.

CDR3 nucleotide sequence: TGTGCCAGCAGCGACGGACAGGGTCCTGGCTACACCTTC. Its protein is CASSDGQGPGYTF. The chain links TRBV28 to TRBJ1-2; 8 bases are a match to TRBD1. The CDR3 is 13 residues long. Germline V gives CDR1 MDHEN, CDR2 SYDVKM. Trimming cost V 6 bases and J 7 bases; bases outside gene matches: 7.

The chain uses TRBV11-2 and TRBJ2-4; D may be TRBD1 (7 bases). V was shortened by 3 bases and J by 1 base, with 22 bases between the two germline ends. The CDR3 covers 19 residues. Looked up from germline, CDR1 is SGHAT and CDR2 is FQNNGV. The CDR3 nucleotides are TGTGCCAGCAGCTTCCTAGGGAGGACAGACAGGGATGCCAAAAACATTCAGTACTTC. It specifies CASSFLGRTDRDAKNIQYF.

V and J are TRBV6-2 or TRBV6-3 and TRBJ2-5; weak D call: TRBD2 (6 bases). This CDR3 is 12 amino acids long. Germline V gene lookup returns CDR1 MNHEY and CDR2 SVGEGT. Trimming removed 6 bases at V and 6 bases at J, with 11 bases between. CDR3 sequence: CASSHGSKTQYF. CDR3 coding DNA: TGTGCCAGCAGCCACGGGAGCAAGACCCAGTACTTC.

The chain recombines TRBV28 with TRBJ2-7; the match to TRBD2 covers 7 bases. The trim removed 5 bases at V and 4 bases at J, leaving 8 bases unmatched. This CDR3 comprises 14 residues. The germline V gene has CDR1 MDHEN and CDR2 SYDVKM. The CDR3 nucleotides read TGTGCCAGCAGTCCCACTGGGGGGGGATACGAGCAGTACTTC. Protein sequence: CASSPTGGGYEQYF.

This chain joins TRBV28 and TRBJ2-7, with D perhaps matching TRBD2 (7 bases). The CDR3 runs to 11 residues. Trimming removed 8 bases from V and 6 bases from J, with 11 bases in between. Germline assignment: CDR1 MDHEN and CDR2 SYDVKM. CDR3 residues: CASGGAIEQYF. The CDR3 nucleotides read TGTGCCAGCGGGGGGGCGATCGAGCAGTACTTC.

The rearrangement uses TRBV9 and TRBJ1-1; no definite D call. The CDR3 consists of 15 residues. Germline V gene lookup returns CDR1 SGDLS and CDR2 YYNGEE. The ends were cut back, 4 bases at V and 4 bases at J, with 17 bases in the middle. CDR3: CASSPGGLTGTEAFF. In nucleotides, the CDR3 is TGTGCCAGCAGCCCCGGTGGTCTTACGGGCACTGAAGCTTTCTTT.

The chain uses TRBV10-3 and TRBJ2-1; 9 nucleotides match TRBD2. J was trimmed by 7 bases and V by 1 base; bases with no gene match: 8. In germline, CDR1 is ENHRY, CDR2 SYGVKD. CDR3 size: 16 residues. The CDR3 loop is CAISELAGVLGNEQFF. The CDR3 DNA reads TGTGCCATCAGTGAGTTAGCGGGAGTCTTGGGGAATGAGCAGTTCTTC.

V usage is TRBV11-1 and J usage is TRBJ1-1; no definite D call. The germline V gene encodes CDR1 SGHAT and CDR2 FQDESV (reference sequence). The CDR3 is 13 residues long. Trimming left V 1 base short and J 0 bases short, with 3 bases between. CDR3 amino acids: CASSLDVNTEAFF. The CDR3 bases are TGTGCCAGCAGCTTAGATGTGAACACTGAAGCTTTCTTT.

V gene TRBV20-1 combines with J gene TRBJ1-1; D unresolved. The CDR3 is made up of 11 amino acids. Trimming removed 0 bases at V and 7 bases at J, with 6 bases between. CDR1 and CDR2 (germline): DFQATT, SNEGSKA (reference sequence). The CDR3 reads CSARDTDEAFF. The CDR3 bases are TGCAGTGCTAGAGATACGGATGAAGCTTTCTTT.

This sequence joins TRBV7-3 and TRBJ2-5; tentatively, D is TRBD1 or TRBD2 (5 bases each). The V end lost 4 bases, the J end lost 14 bases, and 17 bases lay between the germline ends. Germline loops: CDR1 SGHTA, CDR2 FQGTGA. The CDR3 totals 12 residues. The CDR3 is CASSSGTPWVYF. DNA of the CDR3: TGTGCCAGCAGCTCTGGGACGCCTTGGGTTTACTTC. The whole variable domain, remainder taken from reference TRBV7-3 and TRBJ2-5, is GAGVSQTPSNKVTEKGKYVELRCDPISGHTALYWYRQSLGQGPEFLIYFQGTGAADDSGLPNDRFFAVRPEGSVSTLKIQRTERGDSAVYLCASSSGTPWVYFGPGTRLLVL.

The chain recombines TRBV25-1 with TRBJ2-2; D uncertain. The CDR3 length is 14 residues. Trimming left V 0 bases short and J 3 bases short, with 5 bases between. CDR1 is MGHDK, CDR2 SYGVNS, per germline. CDR3 sequence (DNA): TGTGCCAGCAGTGAATACGGGCACACCGGGGAGCTGTTTTTT. It translates to CASSEYGHTGELFF. Variable domain in full (rest from reference TRBV25-1 and TRBJ2-2): EADIYQTPRYLVIGTGKKITLECSQTMGHDKMYWYQQDPGMELHLIHYSYGVNSTEKGDLSSESTVSRIRTEHFPLTLESARPSHTSQYLCASSEYGHTGELFFGEGSRLTVL.

The V and J genes are TRBV6-5 and TRBJ1-1; D possibly corresponds to TRBD1 (6 bases). CDR3 length: 16 amino acids. From germline, CDR1 is MNHEY and CDR2 SVGAGI. Trimming shortened V by 4 bases and J by 6 bases, and 21 bases separated the two germline ends. In DNA form, the CDR3 reads TGTGCCAGCAGTTTACTGGGAGGGGGGAAGTTCGCTGAAGCTTTCTTT. Amino acids: CASSLLGGGKFAEAFF.

The chain's CDR3 is CASSPRSSYEQYF. DNA of the CDR3: TGTGCCAGCAGCCCGCGGAGCTCCTACGAGCAGTACTTC. The gene calls are TRBV7-2 and TRBJ2-7; D gene unclear. The germline V gene encodes CDR1 SGHTA and CDR2 FQGNSA. V was shortened by 5 bases and J by 0 bases, with 8 bases between the two germline ends. The CDR3 is 13 amino acids.

The genes are TRBV19 and TRBJ1-5, with 9 bases matching TRBD1. The CDR3 loop spans 12 amino acids. J lost 15 bases, V lost 3 bases, and 6 bases had no gene match. CDR1 is LNHDA and CDR2 is SQIVND in the germline V gene (reference sequence). CDR3 DNA sequence: TGTGCCAGTAGTATTTTGGGGACAGGGCGGCATTTT. This sequence encodes CASSILGTGRHF. The variable domain in full, completed from reference TRBV19 and TRBJ1-5, reads DGGITQSPKYLFRKEGQNVTLSCEQNLNHDAMYWYRQDPGQGLRLIYYSQIVNDFQKGDIAEGYSVSREKKESFPLTVTSAQKNPTAFYLCASSILGTGRHFGDGTRLSIL.

This chain links TRBV18 with TRBJ2-2; D may be TRBD1 or TRBD2 (5 bases each). The germline V and J ends were trimmed by 1 base and 6 bases, with 18 bases remaining between them. Germline V lookup: CDR1 KGHSH, CDR2 LQKENI. The CDR3 is made up of 17 amino acids. This CDR3 is CASSPLGAGSDAGELFF. The CDR3 DNA reads as TGTGCCAGCTCACCACTAGGGGCGGGTAGCGACGCCGGGGAGCTGTTTTTT.

J is TRBJ1-6 and V is TRBV19; D possibly corresponds to TRBD1 (5 bases). The CDR3 sequence is 12 residues long. Trimming shortened V by 5 bases and J by 10 bases, and 9 bases separated the two germline ends. Germline loops: CDR1 LNHDA, CDR2 SQIVND (reference sequence). The CDR3 protein is CASSVGRSPLHF. In DNA, the CDR3 is TGTGCCAGTAGTGTGGGGCGGTCACCCCTCCACTTT.

The rearrangement joins TRBV11-3 to TRBJ2-7, with TRBD1 as a possible D gene (5 bases). The ends were cut back, 5 bases at V and 3 bases at J, with 11 bases in the middle. The CDR3 has 13 residues. Looked up from germline, CDR1 is SGHNT and CDR2 is YENEEA. CDR3 region: CASSRNQGYEQYF. The CDR3 bases are TGTGCCAGCAGCCGTAATCAGGGCTACGAGCAGTACTTC.

The chain recombines TRBV6-2 or TRBV6-3 with TRBJ1-1, with D unresolved. V was pared by 2 bases and J by 3 bases, with 16 bases between. From germline, CDR1 is MNHEY and CDR2 SVGEGT. The CDR3 has 16 residues. DNA of the CDR3: TGTGCCAGCAGTTACGCCGTTATGGGGAGGTACACTGAAGCTTTCTTT. Amino acids: CASSYAVMGRYTEAFF.

This clone turned up a few times. V gene TRBV24-1 combines with J gene TRBJ2-1, with 8 bases aligning to TRBD1. CDR3 size: 18 residues. Germline CDR1 is KGHDR and CDR2 is SFDVKD. Unmatched junction bases numbered 12, after V lost 3 bases and J lost 3 bases. The CDR3 nucleotides are TGTGCCACCAGTGATCCATCCCCAGGAACAGGGGGCTACAATGAGCAGTTCTTC. Encoded protein: CATSDPSPGTGGYNEQFF.

This sequence joins TRBV2 and TRBJ2-7; 10 bases align to TRBD2. The V gene end was trimmed by 2 bases and the J gene end by 3 bases; junction bases not matched to a gene: 4. The CDR3 sequence is 15 residues long. Germline assignment: CDR1 SNHLY and CDR2 FYNNEI. CDR3 sequence reads: CASSELTSGYYEQYF. The DNA for the CDR3 is TGTGCCAGCAGTGAACTGACTAGCGGGTACTACGAGCAGTACTTC.

The count of this clone is one. The rearrangement uses TRBV29-1 and TRBJ2-5; 7 bases are a match to TRBD2. The CDR3 loop spans 12 amino acids. CDR1 is SQVTM and CDR2 is ANQGSEA in the germline V gene. The ends lost 4 bases at V and 5 bases at J; junction bases unmatched: 4. In DNA, the CDR3 is TGCAGCGTTGGCACCGGGGGGGAGACCCAGTACTTC. Translation: CSVGTGGETQYF.

The gene calls are TRBV6-5 and TRBJ2-7, with 8 positions matching TRBD1. There are 16 residues in the CDR3. CDR1 and CDR2 (germline): MNHEY, SVGAGI. V dropped 4 bases and J dropped 3; count of bases not matched to a gene: 11. The CDR3 DNA reads as TGTGCCAGCAGTTCCCCATCCGGGACAGGAAACTACGAGCAGTACTTC. This gives the protein CASSSPSGTGNYEQYF.